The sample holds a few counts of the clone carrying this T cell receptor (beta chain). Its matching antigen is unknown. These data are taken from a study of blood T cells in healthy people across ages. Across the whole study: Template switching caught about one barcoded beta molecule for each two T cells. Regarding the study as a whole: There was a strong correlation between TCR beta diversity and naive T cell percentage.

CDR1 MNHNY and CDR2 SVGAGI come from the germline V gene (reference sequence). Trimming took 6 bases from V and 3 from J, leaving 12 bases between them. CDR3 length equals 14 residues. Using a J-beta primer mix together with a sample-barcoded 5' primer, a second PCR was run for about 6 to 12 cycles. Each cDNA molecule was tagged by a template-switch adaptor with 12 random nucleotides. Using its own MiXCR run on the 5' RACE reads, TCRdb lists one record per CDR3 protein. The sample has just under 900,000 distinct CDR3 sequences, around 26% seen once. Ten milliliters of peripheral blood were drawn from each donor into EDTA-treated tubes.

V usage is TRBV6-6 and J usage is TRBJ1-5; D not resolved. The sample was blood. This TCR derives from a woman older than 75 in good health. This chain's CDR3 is CASSYSEINQPQHF. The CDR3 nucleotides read TGTGCCAGCAGCTATTCGGAAATCAATCAGCCCCAGCATTTT.